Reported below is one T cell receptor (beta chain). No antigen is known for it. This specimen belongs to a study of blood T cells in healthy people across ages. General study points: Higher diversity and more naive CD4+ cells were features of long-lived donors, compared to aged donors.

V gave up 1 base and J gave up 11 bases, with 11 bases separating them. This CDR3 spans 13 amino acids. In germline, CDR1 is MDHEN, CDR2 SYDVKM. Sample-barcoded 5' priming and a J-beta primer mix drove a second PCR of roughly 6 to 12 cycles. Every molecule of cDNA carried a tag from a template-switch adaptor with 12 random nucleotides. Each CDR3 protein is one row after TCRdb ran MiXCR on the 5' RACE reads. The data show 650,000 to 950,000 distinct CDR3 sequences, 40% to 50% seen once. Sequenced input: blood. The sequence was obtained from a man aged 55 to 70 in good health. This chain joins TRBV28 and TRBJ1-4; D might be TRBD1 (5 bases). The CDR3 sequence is CASSLYGDSKLFF. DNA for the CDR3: TGTGCCAGCAGTTTATATGGGGACTCGAAACTGTTTTTT.